This T cell receptor beta chain is from a study of beta chain features in type 1 diabetes. Study findings and constraints: Among type 1 diabetes patients, VDJ junctions had fewer insertions and more deletions. Shorter templates might be favored by PCR, equally in patients and controls.

What was sequenced were expressed TCRB transcripts, since all of the isolated RNA had been reverse transcribed. The repertoire was sequenced with immunoSEQ multiplex PCR; TCRdb's copy has only in-frame clones and lacks some. The sample holds 350,000 to 400,000 clones; approximately 15% are singletons and the top ten take about 0.019%. Per germline, CDR1 LGHNA and CDR2 YNFKEQ. The J segment lost 4 bases and the V segment lost 4 bases, leaving 7 bases of the junction unmatched. The CDR3 consists of 15 residues. The purity of all sorted populations exceeded 98%. Concerning this clone: Its specificity is not known.

Sequencing was performed on naive CD4+ T cells from blood. This receptor was obtained from a young woman in good health. V usage is TRBV4-2 and J usage is TRBJ1-5; 7 nucleotides agree with TRBD1. The CDR3 loop is CASSPSGTANQPQHF. The CDR3, as DNA: TGTGCCAGCAGCCCTAGTGGGACAGCAAATCAGCCCCAGCATTTT.